This T cell receptor (beta chain) was found in a study of T-cell memory formation after mild COVID-19. For the study at large: There were largely donor-specific TCR clusters.

Findings of the study overall: The main location of contracting CD4+ clones was CM and EM, and that of contracting CD8+ clones was EMRA. SARS-CoV-2 specificity was not confirmed for second-wave clones peaking on day 37. Some responding clones appeared in pre-infection memory, suggesting cross-reactive memory joined.

MiXCR, run by TCRdb on the 5' RACE reads, gives a single entry per CDR3 protein. Of some 100,000 distinct CDR3 sequences detected, approximately 12% appear once; the ten largest clones hold roughly 40%. In this sample, this clonotype turned up a few times. Its antigen is currently unknown. After removal of 2 bases from V and 2 bases from J, the junction contained 3 bases not matched to a gene. The CDR3 is made up of 14 amino acids. Germline V gene sequence: CDR1 LGHDT, CDR2 YNNKEL (reference sequence). The sequenced material came from PBMCs or a T cell subset sorted from them (not recorded which). The chain employs TRBV3-1 and TRBJ2-7, with 7 bases that match TRBD2. The receptor was isolated from a man younger than 35 who had mild COVID-19 (a few samples of this study predate the infection). Cell type and time point are not known. CDR3 sequence reads: CASSQRDYPYEQYV. The CDR3 DNA is TGTGCCAGCAGCCAAAGGGACTACCCCTACGAGCAGTACGTC.